This T cell receptor (beta chain) was retrieved from a study of T cells after posttransplantation cyclophosphamide. Treatment was busulfan-fludarabine conditioning, a marrow graft, and cyclophosphamide on days +3 and +4. This clone has ten or more counts. Its antigen is undetermined. Study-level results: Recipient CMV seropositivity and CMV reactivation strongly tracked TRB clonality. Blood and skin or GI T cell repertoires showed limited TRB overlap. Donor-recipient repertoire similarity was low at 1-2 months, rising over year one.

V lost 3 bases and J lost 4; bases outside the gene matches: 2. This CDR3 region has 14 residues. Germline CDR1 is SGDLS and CDR2 is YYNGEE. The table came from immunoSEQ multiplex PCR; TCRdb's copy has only in-frame clones and leaves some out. Altogether more than 7,500 clones were found in the sample, and no singletons occur. Sequenced material: PBMCs, taken around 370 days after allogeneic stem cell transplant with posttransplant cyclophosphamide. The chain combines TRBV9 with TRBJ2-1, with 9 bases matching TRBD1. This sequence was found in a male patient between 45 and 60 years old who received an allogeneic stem cell transplant from a related donor and was CMV-positive. Some T cells may be graft donor cells. The CDR3 nucleotides read TGTGCCAGCAGCGGGACAGGGGTTTACAATGAGCAGTTCTTC. Its protein product is CASSGTGVYNEQFF. Combining the CDR3 with reference TRBV9 and TRBJ2-1 gives the whole variable domain DSGVTQTPKHLITATGQRVTLRCSPRSGDLSVYWYQQSLDQGLQFLIQYYNGEERAKGNILERFSAQQFPDLHSELNLSSLELGDSALYFCASSGTGVYNEQFFGPGTRLTVL.